Reported below is one T cell receptor (beta chain). Its antigen is unknown. Its ends do not fully match the called genes, so a read error is possible. TCRbeta library construction was performed incorporating unique molecular identifiers. TCRdb reanalysed the PCR reads using MiXCR and keeps one entry per CDR3 protein. The sample holds around 960,000 distinct CDR3 sequences, roughly 29% seen once. The CDR3 sequence is 14 residues long. Germline CDR1 reads DFQATT; CDR2 reads SNEGSKA (reference sequence). This sample is part of a study of T-cell reconstitution after alpha-beta-depleted transplantation in children. Study-level results: When one year had passed after transplant, most T-cell counts and diversity came from newly produced T cells. Several hundred graft clones that had expanded were reportedly the source of alpha-beta T cells about two months after transplant.

The material sequenced was PBMCs, mostly from graft donor cells, taken 360 days after TCRalphabeta/CD19-depleted stem cell transplant. The chain links TRBV20-1 to TRBJ2-3, with 8 bases identical to TRBD2. This receptor was obtained from a boy under two years old who had a stem cell transplant for SCID, so the T cells may come from the graft donor. The CDR3 coding sequence is TGCAGTGTCGTCAAAGCGGGGGACACAGGTACGCAGTATTTT. Its protein is CSVVKAGDTGTQYF.